The next 30 T cell receptor beta chains were all read from a single sample in a study of blood T cell repertoires in COVID-19. Using immunoSEQ multiplex PCR, the repertoire was profiled, and TCRdb retains in-frame clones only, with some absent. The sample has 45,000 to 70,000 clones, roughly 89% seen once. Material: peripheral blood. The source is a woman aged 60-75 years with COVID-19, enrolled during active disease.

The V and J genes are TRBV6-5 and TRBJ2-7; 9 bases are a match to TRBD2. Unmatched junction bases numbered 5, after V lost 8 bases and J lost 3 bases. CDR1 and CDR2 from the germline V gene are MNHEY and SVGAGI. The CDR3 is 13 residues long. CDR3 protein: CASGKAGGYEQYF. For the CDR3, the DNA is TGTGCCAGCGGGAAAGCGGGAGGCTACGAGCAGTACTTC.

V usage is TRBV30 and J usage is TRBJ1-5; D unclear. V was trimmed by 2 bases and J by 5 bases, leaving 10 bases between them. The CDR3 consists of 13 residues. Germline assignment: CDR1 GTSNPN and CDR2 SVGIG (reference sequence). DNA of the CDR3: TGTGCCTGGAGTCCCCGAGTGGATCAGCCCCAGCATTTT. It is translated as CAWSPRVDQPQHF.

This clone was counted only a few times. The gene calls are TRBV11-2 and TRBJ2-7; 7 bases map to TRBD2. CDR3 size: 17 residues. Germline values: CDR1 SGHAT, CDR2 FQNNGV. V lost 6 bases and J lost 1; bases outside the gene matches: 15. CDR3 nucleotide sequence: TGTGCCAGCAGGAGAGGTTTTGGGGGACTACAATCCTACGAGCAGTACTTC. Its translation is CASRRGFGGLQSYEQYF. Based on the CDR3 plus reference TRBV11-2 and TRBJ2-7, the full variable domain is EAGVAQSPRYKIIEKRQSVAFWCNPISGHATLYWYQQILGQGPKLLIQFQNNGVVDDSQLPKDRFSAERLKGVDSTLKIQPAKLEDSAVYLCASRRGFGGLQSYEQYFGPGTRLTVT.

J is TRBJ1-6 and V is TRBV30; a possible D gene is TRBD1 (6 bases). Germline values: CDR1 GTSNPN, CDR2 SVGIG (reference sequence). This CDR3 has 12 amino acids. Trimming removed 4 bases from V and 6 bases from J, with 7 bases in between. The CDR3 sequence is CAWMDSNSPLHF. As DNA, the CDR3 is TGTGCCTGGATGGACAGTAATTCACCCCTCCACTTT.

V and J are TRBV7-9 and TRBJ1-1; TRBD1 is a possible D gene (6 bases). CDR1 SEHNR and CDR2 FQNEAQ come from the germline V gene (reference sequence). Trimming removed 3 bases at V and 2 bases at J, with 22 bases between. CDR3 length: 18 residues. The CDR3 DNA reads TGTGCCAGCAGCTTTTTCCGGCCGCGCAGGGGCACAAACACTGAAGCTTTCTTT. Its translation is CASSFFRPRRGTNTEAFF. The variable domain in full, completed from reference TRBV7-9 and TRBJ1-1, reads DTGVSQNPRHKITKRGQNVTFRCDPISEHNRLYWYRQTLGQGPEFLTYFQNEAQLEKSRLLSDRFSAERPKGSFSTLEIQRTEQGDSAMYLCASSFFRPRRGTNTEAFFGQGTRLTVV.

The V gene is TRBV7-2, the J gene TRBJ2-7, with D perhaps TRBD1 (6 bases). The germline V and J ends were trimmed by 2 bases and 1 base, with 12 bases remaining between them. Germline lookup yields CDR1 SGHTA and CDR2 FQGNSA. The CDR3 extends over 15 amino acids. The CDR3 loop reads CASSLWDMISYEQYF. CDR3 DNA: TGTGCCAGCAGCTTATGGGACATGATATCCTACGAGCAGTACTTC.

This rearrangement joins TRBV10-3 to TRBJ2-7, with 9 nucleotides matching TRBD2. This CDR3 spans 16 amino acids. The V gene's germline CDR1 is ENHRY and CDR2 SYGVKD. V gave up 2 bases and J gave up 5 bases; unmatched junction bases: 10. This CDR3 is CAISEPGSGRSDEQYF. The CDR3 nucleotides read TGTGCCATCAGTGAGCCGGGAAGCGGGAGGAGCGACGAGCAGTACTTC.

This chain joins TRBV28 and TRBJ1-1, with TRBD1 matching 7 bases. The CDR3 is made up of 15 amino acids. Germline V gene lookup returns CDR1 MDHEN and CDR2 SYDVKM. V was pared by 3 bases and J by 1 base, with 5 bases of the junction left unmatched. CDR3 DNA: TGTGCCAGCAGTTTTTTACAGGGGACGAACACTGAAGCTTTCTTT. Amino acid sequence: CASSFLQGTNTEAFF.

V is TRBV6-5 and J is TRBJ2-7; 8 bases line up with TRBD2. The germline V gene encodes CDR1 MNHEY and CDR2 SVGAGI. The CDR3 contains 16 residues. The V and J ends lost 0 bases and 1 base, in that order; junction bases with no gene match: 5. CDR3 DNA: TGTGCCAGCAGTTACTCCCCAGCGGGAGCTTCCTACGAGCAGTACTTC. Its protein is CASSYSPAGASYEQYF.

This chain joins TRBV30 and TRBJ1-2; tentatively, D is TRBD1 (6 bases). Trimming took 0 bases from V and 3 from J, leaving 11 bases between them. Germline CDR1 reads GTSNPN; CDR2 reads SVGIG (reference sequence). CDR3 size: 14 residues. CDR3 DNA sequence: TGTGCCTGGAGTGTAGCAGGGGTGTACTATGGCTACACCTTC. Translation: CAWSVAGVYYGYTF.

The V and J genes are TRBV6-5 and TRBJ1-2, with TRBD1 matching 7 bases. The germline V gene encodes CDR1 MNHEY and CDR2 SVGAGI. J lost 3 bases, V lost 5 bases, and 3 bases had no gene match. CDR3 length equals 13 residues. In DNA form, the CDR3 reads TGTGCCAGCAGTAGGGACAGACACTATGGCTACACCTTC. The encoded protein is CASSRDRHYGYTF.

The chain couples TRBV5-1 to TRBJ2-2; 11 bases map to TRBD2. The germline V gene has CDR1 SGHRS and CDR2 YFSETQ. Trimming at V came to 4 bases and at J to 0 bases, leaving 5 bases not matched to a gene. This CDR3 is built from 17 residues. This chain's CDR3 is CASSAGLAAPNTGELFF. The CDR3 nucleotides read TGCGCCAGCAGCGCGGGACTAGCGGCCCCGAACACCGGGGAGCTGTTTTTT. Variable domain in full (rest from reference TRBV5-1 and TRBJ2-2): KAGVTQTPRYLIKTRGQQVTLSCSPISGHRSVSWYQQTPGQGLQFLFEYFSETQRNKGNFPGRFSGRQFSNSRSEMNVSTLELGDSALYLCASSAGLAAPNTGELFFGEGSRLTVL.

This rearrangement joins TRBV7-3 to TRBJ2-1; 10 nucleotides agree with TRBD2. Germline CDR1 reads SGHTA; CDR2 reads FQGTGA. The CDR3 is 14 amino acids. V shed 6 bases, J shed 9 bases, and the junction held 8 bases outside the gene matches. The CDR3, as DNA: TGTGCCAGCAGGCCCCCGGGACTAGCGCTTGAGCAGTTCTTC. Its translation: CASRPPGLALEQFF.

The chain carries TRBV2 and TRBJ1-2; the match to TRBD1 covers 9 bases. J was trimmed by 7 bases and V by 6 bases; bases with no gene match: 6. The CDR3 length is 13 residues. Germline V gene data show CDR1 as SNHLY and CDR2 as FYNNEI. CDR3 coding DNA: TGTGCCAGCAGACAGGGGGCCTCTGGTGGCTACACCTTC. Protein: CASRQGASGGYTF. Full variable domain (rest looked up from reference TRBV2 and TRBJ1-2): EPEVTQTPSHQVTQMGQEVILRCVPISNHLYFYWYRQILGQKVEFLVSFYNNEISEKSEIFDDQFSVERPDGSNFTLKIRSTKLEDSAMYFCASRQGASGGYTFGSGTRLTVV.

The CDR3 is CASRFGQGGYGYTF. The CDR3 nucleotides are TGTGCCAGCCGCTTCGGACAGGGTGGGTATGGCTACACCTTC. J is TRBJ1-2 and V is TRBV2; 8 nucleotides match TRBD1. This CDR3 comprises 14 residues. Germline assignment: CDR1 SNHLY and CDR2 FYNNEI. J gave up 5 bases and V 8 bases, and 10 bases lay outside the gene matches.

The chain carries TRBV10-3 and TRBJ2-1, with D maybe TRBD1 (6 bases). Trimming cost V 6 bases and J 8 bases, with 11 bases left between them. The germline CDR1 and CDR2 sequences are ENHRY and SYGVKD. This CDR3 comprises 12 residues. CDR3 DNA sequence: TGTGCCATCAGGACAGGCGGCGATGAGCAGTTCTTC. Amino acid sequence: CAIRTGGDEQFF.

A word on this clone: The sample has other DNA sequences that encode this CDR3 too. This chain joins TRBV6-5 and TRBJ2-1, with 10 bases that match TRBD2. The CDR3 runs 16 residues. Germline loops: CDR1 MNHEY, CDR2 SVGAGI. V lost 2 bases, J lost 7 bases, and 8 bases stayed unmatched. The CDR3 nucleotides are TGTGCCAGCAGTTACCTAAGCGGGAGGGCCGGAAATGAGCAGTTCTTC. Translated: CASSYLSGRAGNEQFF.

The chain combines TRBV2 with TRBJ2-4, with TRBD2 matching over 8 bases. CDR1 is SNHLY, CDR2 FYNNEI, per germline. The CDR3 covers 13 residues. After removal of 3 bases from V and 7 bases from J, the junction contained 2 bases not matched to a gene. For the CDR3, the DNA is TGTGCCAGCAGTGACGGACTAGCCAACATTCAGTACTTC. As protein: CASSDGLANIQYF.

This chain uses TRBV6-5 with TRBJ1-5; a possible D gene is TRBD1 (6 bases). The CDR3 covers 13 residues. CDR1 MNHEY and CDR2 SVGAGI come from the germline V gene. The germline V and J ends were trimmed by 5 bases and 4 bases, with 9 bases remaining between them. This CDR3 is CASSKDRNQPQHF. The CDR3 coding sequence is TGTGCCAGCAGTAAGGACAGAAATCAGCCCCAGCATTTT.

V gene TRBV7-9 combines with J gene TRBJ2-1; 7 bases align to TRBD1. Germline lookup yields CDR1 SEHNR and CDR2 FQNEAQ (reference sequence). CDR3 length: 16 residues. The V and J ends lost 5 bases and 2 bases, in that order; junction bases with no gene match: 9. As DNA, the CDR3 is TGTGCCAGCAGCCCTCACAGGGGCCTGGCCTACAATGAGCAGTTCTTC. This codes for CASSPHRGLAYNEQFF.

This chain links TRBV18 with TRBJ1-2, with 7 bases that match TRBD1. V shed 3 bases, J shed 0 bases, and the junction held 7 bases outside the gene matches. Germline-derived CDR1 and CDR2 are KGHSH and LQKENI. The CDR3 totals 16 residues. The CDR3, as DNA: TGTGCCAGCTCACCTCTGGAGGGGGCAGCTAACTATGGCTACACCTTC. Amino acids: CASSPLEGAANYGYTF. Combining the CDR3 with reference TRBV18 and TRBJ1-2 gives the whole variable domain NAGVMQNPRHLVRRRGQEARLRCSPMKGHSHVYWYRQLPEEGLKFMVYLQKENIIDESGMPKERFSAEFPKEGPSILRIQQVVRGDSAAYFCASSPLEGAANYGYTFGSGTRLTVV.

The V and J genes are TRBV23-1 and TRBJ1-3; 11 nucleotides agree with TRBD1. TRBV23-1 is known as an ORF, though its function is uncertain. The CDR3 contains 17 residues. V lost 4 bases and J lost 3; bases outside the gene matches: 8. CDR3 nucleotide sequence: TGCGCCAGCAGTCCCCGGGACAGGGGGTGTTGTGGAAACACCATATATTTT. This translates into CASSPRDRGCCGNTIYF.

This chain uses TRBV5-4 with TRBJ2-1; 7 bases agree with TRBD1. The CDR3 runs 15 residues. V lost 3 bases to trimming and J lost 1 base; unmatched junction nucleotides: 4. The germline V gene encodes CDR1 SGHNT and CDR2 YYREEE (reference sequence). The CDR3 DNA follows: TGTGCCAGCAGCTCATACAGGGGTTCCTACAATGAGCAGTTCTTC. Its protein is CASSSYRGSYNEQFF.

The rearrangement links TRBV7-2 to TRBJ2-1; TRBD2 matches at 13 bases. This CDR3 has 18 residues. Germline V CDR1 and CDR2: SGHTA, FQGNSA. Trimming cost V 5 bases and J 2 bases; bases outside gene matches: 9. In DNA form, the CDR3 reads TGTGCCAGCAGCACGTGGACTAGCGGGAGTCGACCCTACAATGAGCAGTTCTTC. Translation gives CASSTWTSGSRPYNEQFF.

This clone has a single count. The CDR3 bases are TGTGCCAGCACCCCGCGGGACAGGGGTACTGGCTACACCTTC. Protein sequence: CASTPRDRGTGYTF. The chain carries TRBV28 and TRBJ1-2; 10 bases align to TRBD1. CDR1 and CDR2 from the germline V gene are MDHEN and SYDVKM. The CDR3 is 14 amino acids. V shed 7 bases and J 7 bases; nucleotides not matched to a gene: 9.

The chain joins TRBV3-1 (or the pseudogene TRBV3-2) to TRBJ2-5; D is possibly TRBD1 (6 bases). CDR1 and CDR2 from the germline V gene are LGHDT and YNNKEL (reference sequence). This CDR3 region has 14 residues. Trimming pared 4 bases from V and 2 bases from J, leaving 11 bases between. The CDR3 sequence is CASSRGQIQETQYF. The CDR3 DNA reads TGTGCCAGCAGCCGAGGACAGATACAAGAGACCCAGTACTTC.

This rearrangement joins TRBV29-1 to TRBJ1-4; D uncertain. Per the germline V gene, CDR1 is SQVTM and CDR2 is ANQGSEA. Trimming stripped 4 bases from V and 3 bases from J, with 9 bases between. This CDR3 has 13 residues. The CDR3 reads CSVGAAANEKLFF. The CDR3 nucleotides read TGCAGCGTTGGAGCAGCGGCTAATGAAAAACTGTTTTTT. Full variable domain (remainder filled in from reference TRBV29-1 and TRBJ1-4): SAVISQKPSRDICQRGTSLTIQCQVDSQVTMMFWYRQQPGQSLTLIATANQGSEATYESGFVIDKFPISRPNLTFSTLTVSNMSPEDSSIYLCSVGAAANEKLFFGSGTQLSVL.

This clone appeared a single time. The chain combines TRBV27 with TRBJ2-1; 8 bases are shared with TRBD1. The CDR3 is made up of 15 amino acids. V lost 7 bases and J lost 9; bases outside the gene matches: 14. Germline CDR1 MNHEY, CDR2 SMNVEV (reference sequence). CDR3 nucleotide sequence: TGTGCCAGCAACCCCAGGGGACAGGCGGTGGGTGAGCAGTTCTTC. Translated, it gives CASNPRGQAVGEQFF.

The V call is TRBV28, the J call TRBJ2-6; D possibly corresponds to TRBD1 (6 bases). This CDR3 is built from 16 residues. The germline V and J ends were trimmed by 2 bases and 4 bases, with 12 bases remaining between them. Per germline, CDR1 MDHEN and CDR2 SYDVKM. CDR3 residues: CASSLIVGAGANVLTF. In DNA, the CDR3 is TGTGCCAGCAGTTTAATTGTGGGGGCAGGGGCCAACGTCCTGACTTTC.

The chain employs TRBV19 and TRBJ2-1; TRBD1 aligns across 8 bases. Trimming at V came to 5 bases and at J to 10 bases, leaving 7 bases not matched to a gene. Germline-derived CDR1 and CDR2 are LNHDA and SQIVND (reference sequence). The CDR3 extends over 13 amino acids. In DNA, the CDR3 is TGTGCCAGTAGTCTTGACAGGGGCGGGGAGCAGTTCTTC. Protein: CASSLDRGGEQFF.